A single sample is the source of the 3 T cell receptor beta chains below, sequenced in a study of T cells after yellow fever vaccination. TCRdb redid the calling of the 5' RACE reads with MiXCR, one entry per CDR3 protein. This sample yields about 150,000 distinct CDR3 sequences, of which approximately 6.2% are seen a single time; roughly 3% belongs to the top ten. This sample comprised CD4+ T cells sorted from PBMCs, obtained on the day of the first yellow fever vaccination. These receptors came from a man aged 18 to 30 who received the YFV17D yellow fever vaccine.

This clonotype was observed many times. The chain carries TRBV7-2 and TRBJ2-2; 9 bases match TRBD2. The length of the CDR3 is 15 residues. The germline V gene has CDR1 SGHTA and CDR2 FQGNSA. V lost 0 bases, J lost 8 bases, and 4 bases stayed unmatched. As DNA, the CDR3 is TGTGCCAGCAGCTTAGCGTCTAGCGGGATAGGGGAGCTGTTTTTT. Encoded protein: CASSLASSGIGELFF.

This clonotype was recorded only once. This may be a read error: a much more frequent sequence differs by one nucleotide. This chain joins TRBV18 and TRBJ2-5; D possibly uses TRBD1 or TRBD2 (6 bases each). Deletions cut 0 bases from V and 5 bases from J, with 16 bases between. The germline V gene encodes CDR1 KGHSH and CDR2 LQKENI. The CDR3 runs 16 residues. CDR3 in amino acids: CASSPPRGRLSETQYF. CDR3 DNA: TGTGCCAGCTCACCACCAAGGGGGAGGCTAAGCGAGACCCAGTACTTC. Supplemented by reference TRBV18 and TRBJ2-5, the full variable domain reads NAGVMQNPRHLVRRRGQEARLRCSPMKGHSHVYWYRQLPEEGLKFMVYLQKENIIDESGMPKERFSAEFPKEGPSILRIQQVVRGDSAAYFCASSPPRGRLSETQYFGPGTRLLVL.

There are many counts of this clonotype. The chain links TRBV7-2 to TRBJ2-3, with a tentative D call TRBD2 (5 bases). This CDR3 comprises 14 residues. The germline gives CDR1 SGHTA, CDR2 FQGNSA. The germline V and J ends were trimmed by 3 bases and 4 bases, with 11 bases remaining between them. CDR3 nucleotide sequence: TGTGCCAGCAGCTTGGACTGGGGAGCAGATACGCAGTATTTT. Translation: CASSLDWGADTQYF.